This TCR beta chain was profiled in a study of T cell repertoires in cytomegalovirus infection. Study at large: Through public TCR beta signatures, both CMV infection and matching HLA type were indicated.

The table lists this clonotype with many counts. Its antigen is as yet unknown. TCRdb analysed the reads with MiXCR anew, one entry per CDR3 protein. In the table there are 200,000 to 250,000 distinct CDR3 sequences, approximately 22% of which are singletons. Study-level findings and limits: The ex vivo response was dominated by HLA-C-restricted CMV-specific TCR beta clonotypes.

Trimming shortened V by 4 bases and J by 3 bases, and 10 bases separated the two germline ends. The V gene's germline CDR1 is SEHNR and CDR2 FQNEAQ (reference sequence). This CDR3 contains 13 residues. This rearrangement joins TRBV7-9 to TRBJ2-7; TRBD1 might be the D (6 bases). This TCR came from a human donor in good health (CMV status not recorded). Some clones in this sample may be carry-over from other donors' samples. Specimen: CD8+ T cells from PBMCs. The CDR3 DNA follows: TGTGCCAGCAGCTCCCGGACAGTCTACGAGCAGTACTTC. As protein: CASSSRTVYEQYF.